One and the same sample provided the 21 T cell receptor beta chains below, sequenced in a study of immune evolution from preneoplasia to lung adenocarcinoma. Clones were sequenced by immunoSEQ multiplex PCR, and TCRdb holds only the in-frame ones, with some missing. The data contain approximately 2,700 clones, 80% to 85% of them singletons. The specimen sequenced was FFPE invasive lung adenocarcinoma tissue. These receptors all stem from a person aged 55 to 79 with invasive lung adenocarcinoma.

The rearrangement joins TRBV6-5 to TRBJ2-2; no clear D gene. CDR1 and CDR2 (germline): MNHEY, SVGAGI. The CDR3 is 16 residues long. Between the trimmed V and J ends, which lost 4 bases and 0 bases, there was a span of 12 bases. As DNA, the CDR3 is TGTGCCAGCAGTTTAAGGGTCGTGACGAACACCGGGGAGCTGTTTTTT. Residues: CASSLRVVTNTGELFF.

This chain uses TRBV7-6 with TRBJ2-7; 11 nucleotides align to TRBD1. V trimming: 6 bases; J trimming: 8 bases; junction bases outside the gene matches: 9. The length of the CDR3 is 14 residues. Germline V gene lookup returns CDR1 SGHVS and CDR2 FNYEAQ. Written as DNA, the CDR3 is TGTGCCAGCAGTGCCGGGACAGGGGGTGACAAGCAGTACTTC. This encodes CASSAGTGGDKQYF.

This clone has just one count. V is TRBV19 and J is TRBJ1-2; D is unclear. Germline CDR1 and CDR2: LNHDA and SQIVND (reference sequence). The germline V and J ends were trimmed by 10 bases and 4 bases, with 16 bases remaining between them. The CDR3 totals 13 residues. CDR3 protein: CATKTRAVYGYTF. In DNA form, the CDR3 reads TGTGCCACCAAAACCCGGGCCGTCTATGGCTACACCTTC.

This clone was counted once. The genes are TRBV11-2 and TRBJ1-1; unclear D gene. The CDR3 runs 11 residues. CDR1 and CDR2 from the germline V gene are SGHAT and FQNNGV. The V and J ends lost 7 bases and 0 bases respectively, with 3 bases between them. In nucleotides, the CDR3 is TGTGCCAGCACACTGAACACTGAAGCTTTCTTT. Translation gives CASTLNTEAFF. Supplemented by reference TRBV11-2 and TRBJ1-1, the full variable domain reads EAGVAQSPRYKIIEKRQSVAFWCNPISGHATLYWYQQILGQGPKLLIQFQNNGVVDDSQLPKDRFSAERLKGVDSTLKIQPAKLEDSAVYLCASTLNTEAFFGQGTRLTVV.

The chain combines TRBV4-1 with TRBJ1-2; no clear D. CDR1 and CDR2 from the germline V gene are MGHRA and YSYEKL. Trimming removed 1 base at V and 0 bases at J, with 15 bases between. This CDR3 has 17 amino acids. The CDR3 coding sequence is TGCGCCAGCAGCCAAGTCGATATGGGTTTCTCTAACTATGGCTACACCTTC. The encoded protein is CASSQVDMGFSNYGYTF.

This clone came up a few times. The rearrangement joins TRBV7-9 to TRBJ1-2; 7 positions agree with TRBD1. This CDR3 has 13 residues. Germline-derived CDR1 and CDR2 are SEHNR and FQNEAQ (reference sequence). Unmatched junction bases numbered 3, after V lost 5 bases and J lost 3 bases. CDR3: CASSKTGHYGYTF. CDR3 in DNA: TGTGCCAGCAGCAAGACAGGGCACTATGGCTACACCTTC.

V usage is TRBV6-6 and J usage is TRBJ1-5; 7 bases are shared with TRBD1. This CDR3 has 16 residues. Trimming removed 0 bases from V and 0 bases from J; junction bases left unmatched: 2. Germline-derived CDR1 and CDR2 are MNHNY and SVGAGI (reference sequence). CDR3 residues: CASSYSGQHSNQPQHF. In DNA, the CDR3 is TGTGCCAGCAGTTACTCGGGACAGCATAGCAATCAGCCCCAGCATTTT.

This rearrangement joins TRBV5-1 to TRBJ2-7, with D unclear. The V end was cut by 6 bases, the J end by 6 bases, with 10 bases between. This CDR3 is 11 amino acids long. Germline CDR1 reads SGHRS; CDR2 reads YFSETQ. In nucleotides, the CDR3 is TGCGCCAGCAAGGGATCTCGCGAGCAGTACTTC. Residues: CASKGSREQYF.

The chain combines TRBV21-1 with TRBJ2-7; the table assigns TRBD2, which was not confirmed against the DNA. TRBV21-1 is given as a pseudogene. The CDR3 covers 15 residues. The CDR3 region is CASRAGTSGSGEQYF. The DNA for the CDR3 is TGTGCCAGCAGAGCCGGGACTAGCGGGAGTGGCGAGCAGTACTTC.

The V gene is TRBV7-2, the J gene TRBJ2-7, with 15 bases fitting TRBD2. Losses at the gene ends were 5 bases for V and 7 bases for J; bases not matched to a gene: 6. Germline V CDR1 and CDR2: SGHTA, FQGNSA. The CDR3 loop spans 15 amino acids. The CDR3: CASSQWTSGRAEQYF. Here the CDR3 DNA reads TGTGCCAGCAGCCAATGGACTAGCGGGAGGGCTGAGCAGTACTTC.

The chain carries TRBV19 and TRBJ1-5; D call uncertain. The CDR3 length is 13 residues. Per the germline V gene, CDR1 is LNHDA and CDR2 is SQIVND (reference sequence). V was pared by 5 bases and J by 3 bases, with 8 bases between. The CDR3 region is CASSDFPNQPQHF. CDR3 coding DNA: TGTGCCAGTAGTGATTTCCCCAATCAGCCCCAGCATTTT. The whole variable domain, filled in from reference TRBV19 and TRBJ1-5, reads DGGITQSPKYLFRKEGQNVTLSCEQNLNHDAMYWYRQDPGQGLRLIYYSQIVNDFQKGDIAEGYSVSREKKESFPLTVTSAQKNPTAFYLCASSDFPNQPQHFGDGTRLSIL.

This clone has just a few counts. The chain links TRBV4-1 to TRBJ2-5; 14 bases line up with TRBD2. Per germline, CDR1 MGHRA and CDR2 YSYEKL. Trimming at V came to 0 bases and at J to 3 bases, leaving 9 bases not matched to a gene. CDR3 size: 19 residues. CDR3: CASSQEEHLGLAGEETQYF. In DNA, the CDR3 is TGCGCCAGCAGCCAAGAAGAGCATCTGGGACTAGCGGGAGAAGAGACCCAGTACTTC.

This clone has just a few counts. The J gene is TRBJ2-5, the V gene TRBV28, with TRBD2 matching 7 bases. V lost 5 bases, J lost 1 base, and 13 bases stayed unmatched. Germline-derived CDR1 and CDR2 are MDHEN and SYDVKM. This CDR3 region has 17 residues. Written as DNA, the CDR3 is TGTGCCAGCAGTCCCGGCGGGAGCGGGGAATTCCAAGAGACCCAGTACTTC. Amino acids: CASSPGGSGEFQETQYF.

This chain uses TRBV4-2 with TRBJ2-5; D gene unclear. Trimming shortened V by 0 bases and J by 5 bases, and 13 bases separated the two germline ends. Per germline, CDR1 LGHNA and CDR2 YNFKEQ. The CDR3 covers 15 residues. The CDR3 nucleotides are TGTGCCAGCAGCCAAGAGCTCTGGGAATCGGAGACCCAGTACTTC. It yields the protein CASSQELWESETQYF.

This rearrangement joins TRBV7-2 to TRBJ2-7, with D perhaps given as TRBD1 or TRBD2 (5 bases each). Germline V lookup: CDR1 SGHTA, CDR2 FQGNSA. V lost 5 bases to trimming and J lost 2 bases, with 13 bases between them. The CDR3 is made up of 14 amino acids. The CDR3 region has the DNA TGTGCCAGCAGCGCCCGGGGCAGGGCCTACGAGCAGTACTTC. Amino acid sequence: CASSARGRAYEQYF.

V usage is TRBV4-1 and J usage is TRBJ2-1; 10 bases are shared with TRBD1. The J segment lost 8 bases and the V segment lost 1 base, leaving 11 bases of the junction unmatched. The length of the CDR3 is 17 residues. Germline V lookup: CDR1 MGHRA, CDR2 YSYEKL. DNA of the CDR3: TGCGCCAGCAGCCAAGGCCCACCGGGACAGGGGACCCATGAGCAGTTCTTC. Amino acid sequence: CASSQGPPGQGTHEQFF.

This chain uses TRBV14 with TRBJ1-1; 8 nucleotides align to TRBD1. Germline CDR1 and CDR2: SGHDN and FVKESK. With 2 bases clipped from V and 2 bases from J, the junction kept 4 bases outside the gene matches. This CDR3 is built from 15 residues. Here the CDR3 reads CASSQWTGQNTEAFF. CDR3 coding DNA: TGTGCCAGCAGCCAATGGACAGGGCAAAACACTGAAGCTTTCTTT.

This clone was observed a few times. Other DNA sequences in the sample encode the same CDR3. The gene calls are TRBV7-9 and TRBJ1-4; no clear D. This CDR3 contains 14 residues. The V end lost 1 base, the J end lost 8 bases, and 11 bases lay between the germline ends. CDR1 is SEHNR and CDR2 is FQNEAQ in the germline V gene (reference sequence). Here the CDR3 DNA reads TGTGCCAGCAGCTTAGGGCAGGATTTCGAAAAACTGTTTTTT. This gives the protein CASSLGQDFEKLFF.

The V gene is TRBV2, the J gene TRBJ2-4; the match to TRBD2 covers 7 bases. The CDR3 loop spans 16 amino acids. CDR1 is SNHLY and CDR2 is FYNNEI in the germline V gene. The V and J ends lost 4 bases and 6 bases, in that order; junction bases with no gene match: 12. CDR3 in amino acids: CASSAGGRLAGNIQYF. CDR3 nucleotide sequence: TGTGCCAGCAGTGCGGGTGGGAGATTAGCGGGAAACATTCAGTACTTC.

The gene calls are TRBV6-1 and TRBJ1-2; 8 nucleotides align to TRBD1. Germline V lookup: CDR1 MNHNS, CDR2 SASEGT. V shed 0 bases and J 7 bases; nucleotides not matched to a gene: 7. The CDR3 has 15 amino acids. This CDR3 is CASSEAAGGRSGYTF. The CDR3 DNA reads as TGTGCCAGCAGTGAAGCCGCAGGGGGCAGGAGTGGCTACACCTTC.

This clone showed up just once. V is TRBV10-1 and J is TRBJ2-3; D gene ambiguous. Germline CDR1 WNHNN, CDR2 SYGVQD (reference sequence). V was shortened by 0 bases and J by 1 base, with 8 bases between the two germline ends. The CDR3 spans 15 residues. CDR3 region: CASSESITGTDTQYF. The CDR3 coding sequence is TGCGCCAGCAGTGAGTCGATTACTGGCACAGATACGCAGTATTTT.